The T cell receptor beta chain under discussion was sequenced for a study of human T cells and chemical hapten exposure. Notes on the study in general: Healthy people's immune response may differ from that of the donors, who had alopecia. DPC sensitization produced no change in TCRs with frequency above 1 in 1000.

J lost 4 bases, V lost 6 bases, and 4 bases had no gene match. The CDR3 consists of 15 residues. Germline V gene lookup returns CDR1 SNHLY and CDR2 FYNNEI. Original data processing: Samples contained a median of roughly 96,000 TCRs, with a range of roughly 23,224 to 700,000. Via MiXCR, TCRdb re-called the RACE reads, giving one row per CDR3 protein. These V and J calls derive from TCRdb rather than the authors' analysis. The data contain about 51,000 distinct CDR3 sequences, roughly a tenth of them seen just once; the ten biggest clones take up 14%. This clonotype came up many times. No antigen is known for it. The time point: pre-sensitization, week 0. Stated treatment: therapeutic diphenylcyclopropenone sensitization with weekly scalp DPC. Donors were 18 to 70-year-old alopecia patients suitable for DPC.

The receptor was isolated from a woman aged 40 to 50 with alopecia areata. Some clones in this sample may be carry-over from other donors' samples. Sequenced material: whole blood, taken in connection with sensitization to the hapten diphenylcyclopropenone (DPC). The chain carries TRBV2 and TRBJ2-3; 13 bases align to TRBD2. The CDR3 is CASRRLAGGSDTQYF. The CDR3 DNA reads as TGTGCCAGCAGGCGACTAGCGGGGGGTTCAGATACGCAGTATTTT.